This T cell receptor beta chain was obtained from a study of blood T cell repertoires in COVID-19. Study-wide context: PBMCs, B-cell-depleted T cells, or T cells provided the cDNA or gDNA that made up the material.

The CDR3 length is 15 residues. The V segment lost 4 bases and the J segment 2 bases; nucleotides outside the gene matches: 8. The germline CDR1 and CDR2 sequences are LGHNA and YSLEER. Source study methods: The authors estimated nucleated cell counts from reference gene primer amplification. Here immunoSEQ multiplex PCR was the method, and the copy in TCRdb shows in-frame clones only, minus some. For V, J and clone size, that table is used; D and trimming come from the DNA. This sample carries some 260,000 clones, around 88% of them seen once, and the ten largest clones take over 1.1%. The sample was peripheral blood. This clonotype was sampled from a man aged 80 or over with acute or convalescent COVID-19. The chain combines TRBV4-3 with TRBJ2-7; 7 bases are a match to TRBD2. CDR3 protein: CASSPTSASAYEQYF. The CDR3 bases are TGCGCCAGCAGCCCCACTAGCGCGAGCGCCTACGAGCAGTACTTC.